The subject of this entry is one T cell receptor beta chain. Its antigen is undetermined. At deep level, the assay was performed. Clones were sequenced by immunoSEQ multiplex PCR, and TCRdb holds only the in-frame ones, with some missing. The sample comprises 950,000 to 1,100,000 clones, around 76% of which are singletons, and 1.4% to 1.5% rests with the top ten. These data belong to a study of shared clonotypes between healthy human individuals. The study, taken as a whole, reports: Owing to a small donor count, the genetic and exposure-history diversity represented was limited.

Trimming shortened V by 8 bases and J by 1 base, and 11 bases separated the two germline ends. From germline, CDR1 is LNHDA and CDR2 SQIVND (reference sequence). This CDR3 is 14 amino acids long. All donors qualified as healthy HIV-negative adults and had experienced no recent acute infections or vaccinations. The sequence was collected from a young man in good health. The chain is built from TRBV19 and TRBJ2-2; D unresolved. Sequencing was done on a sample of memory CD4+ T cells sorted from blood. The subset is: CD45RA-negative fraction. CDR3 DNA sequence: TGTGCCAGTTCCGTTTGGGGGAACACCGGGGAGCTGTTTTTT. It codes for CASSVWGNTGELFF.